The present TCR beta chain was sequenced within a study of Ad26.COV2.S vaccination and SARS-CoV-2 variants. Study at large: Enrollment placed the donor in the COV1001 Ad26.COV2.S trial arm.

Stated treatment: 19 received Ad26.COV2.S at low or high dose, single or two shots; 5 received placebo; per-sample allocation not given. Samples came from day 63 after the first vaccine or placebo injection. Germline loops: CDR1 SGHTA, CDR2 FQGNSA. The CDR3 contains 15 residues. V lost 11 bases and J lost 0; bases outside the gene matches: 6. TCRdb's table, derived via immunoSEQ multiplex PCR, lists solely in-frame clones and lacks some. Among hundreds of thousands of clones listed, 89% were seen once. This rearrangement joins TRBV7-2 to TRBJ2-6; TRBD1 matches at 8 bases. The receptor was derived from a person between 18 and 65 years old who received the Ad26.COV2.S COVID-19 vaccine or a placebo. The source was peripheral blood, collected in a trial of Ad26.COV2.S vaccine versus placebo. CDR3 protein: CAFDRGTSGANVLTF. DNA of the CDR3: TGTGCCTTCGACAGGGGAACCTCTGGGGCCAACGTCCTGACTTTC. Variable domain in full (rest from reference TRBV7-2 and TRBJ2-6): GAGVSQSPSNKVTEKGKDVELRCDPISGHTALYWYRQSLGQGLEFLIYFQGNSAPDKSGLPSDRFSAERTGGSVSTLTIQRTQQEDSAVYLCAFDRGTSGANVLTFGAGSRLTVL.